This T cell receptor (beta chain) was recovered during a study of cytomegalovirus exposure and HLA in healthy donors. Trimming removed 4 bases at V and 6 bases at J, with 13 bases between. Germline V CDR1 and CDR2: SGHTA, FQGNSA. The CDR3 covers 13 residues. Overall study results and limits: Among TCR beta chains of equal frequency, HLA-associated ones were more clonally expanded in a later analysis. The study dropped some indistinguishable V segments, TRBV6-2 and TRBV6-3 among them. In an earlier analysis, about 87% or about 30%: the productive usage of most TCR beta V segments.

Comment on this clone: Its antigen is as yet unknown.

PCR amplification relied on 60 Vbeta primers (plus 13 Jbeta primers). Sequencing used immunoSEQ multiplex PCR; TCRdb keeps in-frame clones, though not all of them. The repertoire has 120,000 or so clones, over 65% of them found once; the top ten carry 20%. Sequencing used PBMCs. This sequence joins TRBV7-2 and TRBJ2-7, with D possibly TRBD1 on 5 matching bases. This TCR was sampled from a young man in good health and CMV-seropositive. The CDR3 coding sequence is TGTGCCAGCAGCTCCCAACCCAGGGCCGAGCAGTACTTC. Its translation: CASSSQPRAEQYF.